The 2 T cell receptor beta chains below all came from one sample that was sequenced in a study of blood T cell repertoires in COVID-19. The assay was immunoSEQ multiplex PCR, and TCRdb's table has in-frame clones only and misses some. Among fewer than 200,000 clones listed, 70% to 90% were seen once. Material for sequencing was PBMCs or T cells enriched from blood (not recorded which). These receptor sequences come from a woman in her forties or fifties who had recovered from COVID-19.

This chain links TRBV19 with TRBJ1-6, with 8 bases lining up with TRBD1. This CDR3 comprises 15 residues. V shed 5 bases and J 7 bases; nucleotides not matched to a gene: 7. Germline V gives CDR1 LNHDA, CDR2 SQIVND (reference sequence). The CDR3 sequence is CASSRQGNWNSPLHF. CDR3 DNA sequence: TGTGCCAGTAGTCGACAGGGGAATTGGAATTCACCCCTCCACTTT.

J is TRBJ1-4 and V is TRBV5-5; D not certain. This CDR3 contains 12 residues. Germline values: CDR1 SGHKS, CDR2 YYEKEE (reference sequence). Trimming took 2 bases from V and 5 from J, leaving 4 bases between them. Written as DNA, the CDR3 is TGTGCCAGCAGCTTTATCAATGAAAAACTGTTTTTT. Translating it yields CASSFINEKLFF.